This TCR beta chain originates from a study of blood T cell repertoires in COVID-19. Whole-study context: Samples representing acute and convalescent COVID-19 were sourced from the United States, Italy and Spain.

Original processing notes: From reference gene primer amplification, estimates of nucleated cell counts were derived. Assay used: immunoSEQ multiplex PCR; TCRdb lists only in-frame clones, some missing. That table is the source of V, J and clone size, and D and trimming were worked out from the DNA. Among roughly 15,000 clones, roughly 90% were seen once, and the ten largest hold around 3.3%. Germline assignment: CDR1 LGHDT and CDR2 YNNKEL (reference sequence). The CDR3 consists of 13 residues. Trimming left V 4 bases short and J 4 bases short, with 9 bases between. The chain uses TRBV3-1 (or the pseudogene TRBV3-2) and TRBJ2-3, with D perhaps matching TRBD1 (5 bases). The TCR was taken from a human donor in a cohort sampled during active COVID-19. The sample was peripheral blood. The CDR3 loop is CASSRSRADTQYF. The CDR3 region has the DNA TGTGCCAGCAGCCGTAGCAGGGCAGATACGCAGTATTTT.